The source of this TCR beta chain is a study of cytomegalovirus exposure and HLA in healthy donors. Study observations and caveats: Reports described diagnosis of cytomegalovirus status by the classifier as highly specific and sensitive.

Vbeta (60) and Jbeta (13) primers were used in the PCR. Clones were read by immunoSEQ multiplex PCR, and TCRdb kept only the in-frame ones, dropping some. The table includes hundreds of thousands of clones, less than 85% detected once. This clone appeared a single time. What it recognizes is unknown. V trimming: 5 bases; J trimming: 2 bases; junction bases outside the gene matches: 7. This CDR3 contains 16 residues. Germline CDR1 is LNHDA and CDR2 is SQIVND (reference sequence). Sequencing was done on a sample of PBMCs. This clonotype originated in a man aged 18 to 30 in good health and CMV-seronegative. J is TRBJ2-1 and V is TRBV19; 9 nucleotides agree with TRBD2. CDR3 amino acids: CASSLTSGYPYNEQFF. The CDR3 region has the DNA TGTGCCAGTAGTTTAACTAGCGGGTATCCCTACAATGAGCAGTTCTTC.